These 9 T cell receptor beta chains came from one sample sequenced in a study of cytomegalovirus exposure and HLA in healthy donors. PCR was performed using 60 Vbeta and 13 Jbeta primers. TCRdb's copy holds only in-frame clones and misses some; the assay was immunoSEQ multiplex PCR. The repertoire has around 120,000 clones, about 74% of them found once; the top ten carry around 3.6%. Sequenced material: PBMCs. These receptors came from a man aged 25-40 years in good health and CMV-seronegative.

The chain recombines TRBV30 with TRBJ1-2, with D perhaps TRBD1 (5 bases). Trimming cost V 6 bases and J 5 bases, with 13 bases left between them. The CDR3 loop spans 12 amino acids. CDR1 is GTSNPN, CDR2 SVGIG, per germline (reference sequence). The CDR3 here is CACPFGGYGYTF. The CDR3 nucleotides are TGTGCCTGTCCTTTCGGGGGTTATGGCTACACCTTC.

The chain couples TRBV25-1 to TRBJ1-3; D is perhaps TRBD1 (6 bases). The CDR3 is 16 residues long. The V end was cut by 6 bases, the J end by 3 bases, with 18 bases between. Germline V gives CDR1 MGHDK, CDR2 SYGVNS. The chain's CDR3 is CASSPRGGASGNTIYF. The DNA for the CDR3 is TGTGCCAGCAGCCCAAGGGGGGGCGCGAGTGGAAACACCATATATTTT.

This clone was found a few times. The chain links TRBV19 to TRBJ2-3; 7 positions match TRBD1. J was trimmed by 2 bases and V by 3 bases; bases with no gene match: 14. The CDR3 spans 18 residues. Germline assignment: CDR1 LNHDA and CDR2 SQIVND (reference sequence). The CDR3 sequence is CASSIWAGRGKPTDTQYF. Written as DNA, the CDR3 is TGTGCCAGTAGTATCTGGGCGGGCAGGGGGAAGCCCACAGATACGCAGTATTTT.

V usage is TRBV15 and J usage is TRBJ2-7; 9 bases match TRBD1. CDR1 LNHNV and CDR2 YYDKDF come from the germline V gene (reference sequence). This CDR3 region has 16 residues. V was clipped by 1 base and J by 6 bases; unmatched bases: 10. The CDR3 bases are TGTGCCACCAGCAGAGCTTCCGGGACAGGGATGGGCGAGCAGTACTTC. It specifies CATSRASGTGMGEQYF.

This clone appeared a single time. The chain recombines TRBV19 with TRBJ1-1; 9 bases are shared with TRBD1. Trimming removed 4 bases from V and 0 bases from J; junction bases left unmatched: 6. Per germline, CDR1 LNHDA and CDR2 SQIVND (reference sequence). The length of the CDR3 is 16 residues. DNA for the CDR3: TGTGCCAGTAGTAATTTGGGACAGGGCATGAACACTGAAGCTTTCTTT. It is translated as CASSNLGQGMNTEAFF.

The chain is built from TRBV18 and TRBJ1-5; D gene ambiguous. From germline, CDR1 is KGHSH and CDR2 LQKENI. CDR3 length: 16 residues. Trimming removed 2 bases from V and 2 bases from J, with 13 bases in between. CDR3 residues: CASSPLNTGGNQPQHF. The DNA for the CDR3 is TGTGCCAGCTCACCATTAAATACGGGTGGCAATCAGCCCCAGCATTTT.

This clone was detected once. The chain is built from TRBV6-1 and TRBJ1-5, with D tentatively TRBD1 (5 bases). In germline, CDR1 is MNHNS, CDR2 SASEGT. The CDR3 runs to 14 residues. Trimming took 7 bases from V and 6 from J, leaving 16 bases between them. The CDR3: CASKDSHPAQPQHF. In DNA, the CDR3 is TGTGCCAGCAAAGACAGTCACCCCGCTCAGCCCCAGCATTTT.

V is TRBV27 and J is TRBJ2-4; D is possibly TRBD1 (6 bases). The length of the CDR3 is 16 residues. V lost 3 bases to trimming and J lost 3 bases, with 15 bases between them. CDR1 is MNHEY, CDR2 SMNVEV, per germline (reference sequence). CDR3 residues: CASSFSSLTGKNIQYF. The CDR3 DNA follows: TGTGCCAGCAGTTTCTCCTCCCTGACAGGCAAAAACATTCAGTACTTC.

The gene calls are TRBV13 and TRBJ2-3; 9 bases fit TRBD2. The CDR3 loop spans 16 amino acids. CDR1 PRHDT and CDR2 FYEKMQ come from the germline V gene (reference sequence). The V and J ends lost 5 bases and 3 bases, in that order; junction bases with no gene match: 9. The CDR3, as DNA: TGTGCCAGCAGCCCCTGGACCAGCGGGAGGACAGATACGCAGTATTTT. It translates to CASSPWTSGRTDTQYF.